This T cell receptor beta chain was documented in a study of cytomegalovirus exposure and HLA in healthy donors. The study, taken as a whole, reports: The authors listed 150 or so TCR beta chains as cytomegalovirus-associated. There were several of the most significant clusters that appeared linked to common viral pathogens in a later analysis. Judged likely to be a sequencing artifact was a cluster of highly shared sequence variants.

The PCR had 60 Vbeta and 13 Jbeta primers. Sequencing was performed with immunoSEQ multiplex PCR; in TCRdb, only in-frame clones are kept and a portion is missing. The sample has 95,000 to 150,000 clones, about four fifths seen once. The CDR3 runs 16 residues. The ends lost 4 bases at V and 0 bases at J; junction bases unmatched: 5. CDR1 and CDR2 from the germline V gene are MNHEY and SVGAGI. About this clone itself: Its specificity is unknown.

This chain links TRBV6-5 with TRBJ2-2; 7 bases fit TRBD1. This TCR came from a woman aged 50 to 60 in good health and CMV-seropositive. Material for sequencing was PBMCs. The CDR3 coding sequence is TGTGCCAGCAGTTTCAGGGGGTACACGAACACCGGGGAGCTGTTTTTT. The encoded protein is CASSFRGYTNTGELFF.